A selection of T cell receptor beta chains follows, all from one sample in a study of cytomegalovirus exposure and HLA in healthy donors. Clones were sequenced by immunoSEQ multiplex PCR, and TCRdb holds only the in-frame ones, with some missing. The table includes fewer than 75,000 clones, about 75% detected once. The sample was PBMCs. Receptors originate from a man between 65 and 80 years old in good health and CMV-seronegative. Each CDR3 is given with its conserved first and last residue. The D gene is left open where the match is weak. Clone size appears in some rows only: once, few, many, or a class for an expanded clone.

cdr3_length d_call j_call v_call clone_size cdr3_nt cdr3_aa
15 TRBD1 TRBJ1-5 TRBV6-1 few TGTGCCAGCAGCCCCCTCGGACAGGGGGGACAGCCCCAGCATTTT CASSPLGQGGQPQHF
16 TRBD1 TRBJ1-1 TRBV5-1 . TGCGCCAGCAGCATAGGGACAGGGGGTCGGAACACTGAAGCTTTCTTT CASSIGTGGRNTEAFF
15 TRBD1 TRBJ2-2 TRBV5-1 . TGCGCCAGCAGCCTATGGACAGGGAGCGTCGGGGAGCTGTTTTTT CASSLWTGSVGELFF
19 . TRBJ2-7 TRBV21-1 . TGTGCCAGCACCCCACGGACTAGCGGGATAATCATAAGCCCCTACGAGCAGTACTTC CASTPRTSGIIISPYEQYF
14 TRBD1 TRBJ1-1 TRBV28 . TGTGCCAGCGGGACAGGGGGAGTGAGCACTGAAGCTTTCTTT CASGTGGVSTEAFF
10 . TRBJ1-2 TRBV6-5 . TGTGCCAGCTTCGGGTATGGCTACACCTTC CASFGYGYTF
15 . TRBJ1-2 TRBV7-2 . TGTGCCAGCAGCCCCTTTTTAACGGAGAACTATGGCTACACCTTC CASSPFLTENYGYTF
16 . TRBJ1-1 TRBV7-8 . TGTGCCAGCAGCTTAGCATTGACAAGGAGGTATATTGAAGCTTTCTTT CASSLALTRRYIEAFF
15 TRBD1 TRBJ2-3 TRBV6-5 once TGTGCCAGCAGATACTCCCTGGACAGGGCAAATACGCAGTATTTT CASRYSLDRANTQYF
12 . TRBJ2-1 TRBV7-2 once TGTGCCAGCAGCTTACTAGGGGGTGAGCAGTTCTTC CASSLLGGEQFF
13 . TRBJ2-2 TRBV19 . TGTGCCAGTAGTATCGGAGTAACCGGGGAGCTGTTTTTT CASSIGVTGELFF
15 . TRBJ1-1 TRBV18 . TGTGCCAGCTCGTCGTTCACAGGATTTAACACTGAAGCTTTCTTT CASSSFTGFNTEAFF
16 . TRBJ2-2 TRBV18 . TGTGCCAGCTCACCCGGGGGAAACCCGAACACCGGGGAGCTGTTTTTT CASSPGGNPNTGELFF
14 TRBD1 TRBJ2-1 TRBV7-9 . TGTGCCAGCAGCTCCTACAGGGGCAACAATGAGCAGTTCTTC CASSSYRGNNEQFF